One sample yielded the 17 T cell receptor beta chains listed below, sequenced in a study of blood T cell repertoires in COVID-19. Some clones are missing from TCRdb's copy, which holds only in-frame ones; the method was immunoSEQ multiplex PCR. The sample consists of roughly 340,000 clones, roughly 89% of them appearing once. Sequenced sample: peripheral blood. The receptors were sampled from a woman between 18 and 30 years old who had recovered from COVID-19.

The genes are TRBV4-3 and TRBJ2-1; the D gene is possibly TRBD1 (5 bases). CDR3 length equals 13 residues. Trimming pared 4 bases from V and 10 bases from J, leaving 14 bases between. Germline values: CDR1 LGHNA, CDR2 YSLEER. CDR3 coding DNA: TGCGCCAGCAGCCGCAAGGTCCCAGGGGAGCAGTTCTTC. Protein sequence: CASSRKVPGEQFF.

The chain couples TRBV29-1 to TRBJ1-3; D unclear. The CDR3 is 13 residues long. CDR1 is SQVTM and CDR2 is ANQGSEA in the germline V gene. With 5 bases removed from V and 0 bases from J, the gap between germline ends came to 8 bases. DNA for the CDR3: TGCAGCGTTCACGTCGGCTCTGGAAACACCATATATTTT. As protein: CSVHVGSGNTIYF.

This clone was recorded a few times. The chain joins TRBV13 to TRBJ1-3; D unresolved. Germline lookup yields CDR1 PRHDT and CDR2 FYEKMQ (reference sequence). This CDR3 has 13 residues. The V and J ends lost 2 bases and 7 bases respectively, with 9 bases between them. In DNA, the CDR3 is TGTGCCAGCAGCTTACAGTTCGGGAACACCATATATTTT. It encodes CASSLQFGNTIYF.

The CDR3 region is CASSLFGLNTEAFF. The CDR3 coding sequence is TGTGCCAGCAGTTTATTTGGGCTGAACACTGAAGCTTTCTTT. This sequence joins TRBV27 and TRBJ1-1; D unresolved. CDR1 and CDR2 (germline): MNHEY, SMNVEV (reference sequence). The CDR3 is 14 amino acids. The V end was cut by 1 base, the J end by 0 bases, with 6 bases between.

This clone has just a few counts. Different DNA sequences within this sample yield the same CDR3. The chain recombines TRBV5-4 with TRBJ1-2; D gene uncertain. Trimming cost V 0 bases and J 5 bases, with 5 bases left between them. Germline CDR1 reads SGHNT; CDR2 reads YYREEE (reference sequence). This CDR3 is built from 12 residues. CDR3 in DNA: TGTGCCAGCAGCTTGGACGGTTATGGCTACACCTTC. Protein sequence: CASSLDGYGYTF.

The chain's CDR3 is CASSTGIVYEQYV. CDR3 nucleotide sequence: TGTGCCAGCAGCACAGGGATAGTGTACGAGCAGTACGTC. The rearrangement joins TRBV6-2 or TRBV6-3 to TRBJ2-7, with a tentative D call TRBD1 (6 bases). In germline, CDR1 is MNHEY, CDR2 SVGEGT. Trimming pared 6 bases from V and 4 bases from J, leaving 13 bases between. The CDR3 has 13 residues.

V and J are TRBV19 and TRBJ1-2, with D maybe TRBD1 (6 bases). This CDR3 is 13 amino acids long. The V and J ends lost 6 bases and 5 bases respectively, with 13 bases between them. Germline assignment: CDR1 LNHDA and CDR2 SQIVND (reference sequence). As DNA, the CDR3 is TGTGCCAGTAGCGCAACAGGGTTTTATGGCTACACCTTC. This gives the protein CASSATGFYGYTF.

The chain has TRBV5-4 and TRBJ1-1; D is unclear. Between the trimmed V and J ends, which lost 3 bases and 5 bases, there was a span of 8 bases. The CDR3 runs to 12 residues. Germline loops: CDR1 SGHNT, CDR2 YYREEE (reference sequence). The CDR3 reads CASSWRETEAFF. In DNA form, the CDR3 reads TGTGCCAGCAGCTGGAGGGAGACTGAAGCTTTCTTT.

The chain combines TRBV21-1 with TRBJ2-2; TRBD2, the table's D call, was not compared with the DNA. TRBV21-1 is an annotated pseudogene. This CDR3 has 19 amino acids. DNA of the CDR3: TGTGCCAGCAGCAAATCACTAGCGGGAGGACTTCTACAGGGCGGGGAGCTGTTTTTT. Its translation: CASSKSLAGGLLQGGELFF.

The chain employs TRBV14 and TRBJ1-5; 8 nucleotides line up with TRBD1. Germline V gives CDR1 SGHDN, CDR2 FVKESK. The CDR3 length is 14 residues. Trimming cost V 4 bases and J 6 bases; bases outside gene matches: 5. The CDR3 DNA reads as TGTGCCAGCAGCCCGACAGGGGCCGGTCAGCCCCAGCATTTT. Translated: CASSPTGAGQPQHF.

This chain uses TRBV6-1 with TRBJ2-6; 8 nucleotides match TRBD1. Germline V lookup: CDR1 MNHNS, CDR2 SASEGT. This CDR3 spans 18 amino acids. The V segment lost 4 bases and the J segment 2 bases; nucleotides outside the gene matches: 10. For the CDR3, the DNA is TGTGCCAGCAGTGCCTGGGACAGGCTCGGCCCTGGGGCCAACGTCCTGACTTTC. It codes for CASSAWDRLGPGANVLTF.

The chain couples TRBV7-9 to TRBJ2-7; TRBD2 aligns across 13 bases. Germline V gives CDR1 SEHNR, CDR2 FQNEAQ (reference sequence). This CDR3 contains 17 residues. V lost 6 bases, J lost 4 bases, and 12 bases stayed unmatched. The CDR3 DNA sequence: TGTGCCAGCAGTTCCGCCGGGACTAGCGGGATCCCTTACGAGCAGTACGTC. Protein product: CASSSAGTSGIPYEQYV.

V is TRBV6-1 and J is TRBJ2-3; TRBD2 aligns across 11 bases. The CDR3 extends over 16 amino acids. Germline trimming cut 3 bases from V and 10 bases from J; bases unmatched to any gene: 12. Germline V lookup: CDR1 MNHNS, CDR2 SASEGT. In DNA form, the CDR3 reads TGTGCCAGCAGTGATCTCCCTACTAGCGGGAGATCTCCGCAGTATTTT. Translating gives CASSDLPTSGRSPQYF.

The chain combines TRBV12-3 or TRBV12-4 with TRBJ2-1; 7 positions agree with TRBD1. The trim removed 6 bases at V and 12 bases at J, leaving 11 bases unmatched. This CDR3 spans 13 amino acids. The DNA of the CDR3 is TGTGCCAGCAGAACGACAGGGCGGAGTGCGCAGTTCTTC. Its protein is CASRTTGRSAQFF.

V is TRBV10-1 and J is TRBJ2-3; no firm D call. Between the trimmed V and J ends, which lost 2 bases and 6 bases, there was a span of 15 bases. This CDR3 spans 15 amino acids. Germline CDR1 WNHNN, CDR2 SYGVQD (reference sequence). CDR3 nucleotides: TGCGCCAGCAGTGAGAGTTTAGCTATAGATGATACGCAGTATTTT. Its protein product is CASSESLAIDDTQYF.

CDR3 protein: CASSLGGRATDTQYF. In nucleotides, the CDR3 is TGTGCCAGCAGCTTGGGTGGGAGAGCAACAGATACGCAGTATTTT. The chain couples TRBV5-6 to TRBJ2-3; D might be TRBD2 (5 bases). CDR1 and CDR2 (germline): SGHDT, YYEEEE. The CDR3 is made up of 15 amino acids. V lost 0 bases and J 3 bases, leaving 11 bases between the germline ends.

The chain couples TRBV7-7 to TRBJ1-1; 8 bases line up with TRBD1. V shed 1 base, J shed 0 bases, and the junction held 10 bases outside the gene matches. The CDR3 runs to 18 residues. The germline gives CDR1 SSHAT, CDR2 FNYEAQ (reference sequence). This CDR3 reads CASSLVSGGKRMNTEAFF. CDR3 in DNA: TGTGCCAGCAGCTTAGTTTCAGGGGGCAAAAGGATGAACACTGAAGCTTTCTTT.